This TCR beta chain was captured in a study of PD-1 blockade in mismatch repair-deficient tumors. TCRdb's table, derived via immunoSEQ multiplex PCR, lists solely in-frame clones and lacks some. The table records approximately 38,000 clones, around 84% of them present only once. V was shortened by 4 bases and J by 0 bases, with 12 bases between the two germline ends. This CDR3 has 16 residues. Germline V CDR1 and CDR2: MGHRA, YSYEKL. The clonotype was recovered from an adult with mismatch repair-deficient cancer. Sequencing was performed on peripheral blood, taken approximately 80 weeks after starting pembrolizumab. The chain combines TRBV4-1 with TRBJ2-2; tentative D call: TRBD2 (6 bases). The CDR3 reads CASSRTISANTGELFF. CDR3 sequence (DNA): TGCGCCAGCAGCCGGACTATCTCCGCGAACACCGGGGAGCTGTTTTTT.